This T cell receptor (beta chain) was captured in a study of T-cell reconstitution after alpha-beta-depleted transplantation in children. This clonotype was seen many times. CDR1 and CDR2 from the germline V gene are SGDLS and YYNGEE. Between the trimmed V and J ends, which lost 4 bases and 4 bases, there was a span of 17 bases. The CDR3 spans 15 residues. Unique molecular identifiers were incorporated into the prepared TCRbeta library. MiXCR, run by TCRdb on the PCR reads, gives a single entry per CDR3 protein. The data hold about 72,000 distinct CDR3 sequences, with 7.3% observed a single time. The source of this sequence is a human donor who donated a stem cell graft to a child with acute lymphoblastic leukemia. The V gene is TRBV9, the J gene TRBJ1-2; D unresolved. Sample: PBMCs from the stem cell graft donor, taken from the stem cell graft. CDR3 bases: TGTGCCAGCAGCCCCCTCACGGGAGGACCCTATGGCTACACCTTC. Protein product: CASSPLTGGPYGYTF.